The 29 T cell receptor beta chains below all came from one sample that was sequenced in a study of blood T cells in healthy people across ages (dated by TCRdb to the mid-2010s). Receptors were amplified or captured by 5' RACE. Sequencer: Illumina HiSeq 2500. A second PCR of about 7 to 12 cycles was run with a J-beta primer mix and a sample-barcoded 5' primer. TCRdb trimmed the raw reads at Q25, called clones with MiXCR and kept productive beta chains. Each CDR3 protein gets just one entry, which takes the most common genes and DNA from the rows behind it. Recorded for this sample are over a million distinct CDR3 sequences; around 27% of them occurred a single time. Of the sample, around 0.75% is held by the ten largest clones. These records were also assigned to another study, of T cells of mothers and their children.

Sample: blood. These receptors all come from a girl aged 2 to 9 in good health.

This clonotype has just a few counts. The chain is built from TRBV12-3 or TRBV12-4 and TRBJ1-4; D gene ambiguous. V shed 4 bases and J shed 3 bases, with 6 bases lying between them. The CDR3 has 13 amino acids. CDR3 amino acids: CASSWQSNEKLFF. The CDR3 DNA reads as TGTGCCAGCAGTTGGCAGTCTAATGAAAAACTGTTTTTT.

This clonotype appeared a few times. The CDR3 coding sequence is TGCAGCGTTGAAGGCGGGAGAAACATTCAGTACTTC. Protein product: CSVEGGRNIQYF. V usage is TRBV29-1 and J usage is TRBJ2-4, with TRBD2 matching 7 bases. Germline loops: CDR1 SQVTM, CDR2 ANQGSEA. Unmatched junction bases numbered 0, after V lost 1 base and J lost 6 bases. CDR3 size: 12 residues.

This clonotype has more than one count but fewer than ten. The chain's CDR3 is CSVETQETQYF. In DNA, the CDR3 is TGCAGCGTTGAAACCCAAGAGACCCAGTACTTC. The rearrangement joins TRBV29-1 to TRBJ2-5; D is ambiguous. Germline-derived CDR1 and CDR2 are SQVTM and ANQGSEA. Trimming cost V 2 bases and J 1 base, with 2 bases left between them. The CDR3 is made up of 11 amino acids.

This clonotype has a handful of counts. J is TRBJ2-4 and V is TRBV12-5; D gene unclear. CDR1 and CDR2 from the germline V gene are LGHNT and FRNRAP. V was cut by 0 bases and J by 8 bases, with 17 bases left in between. This CDR3 has 16 residues. CDR3 protein: CASGLVPSLQWDIQYF. The CDR3 bases are TGTGCTAGTGGTTTGGTACCGTCTCTACAATGGGACATTCAGTACTTC.

This clonotype was observed a few times. V gene TRBV9 combines with J gene TRBJ1-3; D not resolved. Trimming removed 0 bases from V and 0 bases from J, with 7 bases in between. The CDR3 covers 15 residues. Germline V gene sequence: CDR1 SGDLS, CDR2 YYNGEE. Here the CDR3 reads CASSVEPDSGNTIYF. The CDR3 coding sequence is TGTGCCAGCAGCGTAGAACCGGACTCTGGAAACACCATATATTTT.

The chain combines TRBV6-5 with TRBJ2-5, with TRBD1 matching 8 bases. V was clipped by 6 bases and J by 0 bases; unmatched bases: 6. Germline-derived CDR1 and CDR2 are MNHEY and SVGAGI. The CDR3 is 15 amino acids. CDR3 in DNA: TGTGCCAGCAGGTCAACAGGGGGAGACCAAGAGACCCAGTACTTC. It encodes CASRSTGGDQETQYF.

This chain links TRBV4-1 with TRBJ2-1; no firm D call. CDR1 MGHRA and CDR2 YSYEKL come from the germline V gene. V was clipped by 2 bases and J by 6 bases, with 11 bases between them. The CDR3 runs 14 residues. CDR3 loop: CASSQTFSANEQFF. CDR3 nucleotide sequence: TGCGCCAGCAGCCAAACGTTTTCCGCCAATGAGCAGTTCTTC.

This clonotype was detected ten times or more. The CDR3 DNA is TGTGCCAGCAGTGACAGGGGCACAGATACGCAGTATTTT. Translation gives CASSDRGTDTQYF. The V and J genes are TRBV6-4 and TRBJ2-3; no firm D call. The length of the CDR3 is 13 residues. Germline CDR1 reads MRHNA; CDR2 reads SNTAGT. The V end lost 2 bases, the J end lost 1 base, and 4 bases lay between the germline ends.

V gene TRBV20-1 combines with J gene TRBJ2-3; D not resolved. The V and J ends lost 6 bases and 4 bases respectively, with 17 bases between them. This CDR3 has 14 amino acids. CDR1 is DFQATT and CDR2 is SNEGSKA in the germline V gene (reference sequence). The CDR3 nucleotides read TGCAGTGCCCGCGGTGGGCGTCTTGCAGATACGCAGTATTTT. Its translation is CSARGGRLADTQYF.

The V and J genes are TRBV25-1 and TRBJ2-1, with TRBD2 matching over 9 bases. Germline assignment: CDR1 MGHDK and CDR2 SYGVNS. J gave up 15 bases and V 2 bases, and 11 bases lay outside the gene matches. The length of the CDR3 is 14 residues. CDR3 nucleotides: TGTGCCAGCAGTGAAGGGGGTAGCGGGAGCTCGCGGTTCTTC. Its protein product is CASSEGGSGSSRFF.

This clonotype was counted many times. The rearrangement uses TRBV24-1 and TRBJ2-5; D is unclear. V lost 1 base, J lost 3 bases, and 2 bases lay in between. Germline loops: CDR1 KGHDR, CDR2 SFDVKD. This CDR3 contains 12 residues. The CDR3 bases are TGTGCCACCAGTGATTTAAAAGAGACCCAGTACTTC. Encoded protein: CATSDLKETQYF.

This clonotype was picked up a small number of times. The chain carries TRBV5-1 and TRBJ1-6; no definite D call. Germline CDR1 reads SGHRS; CDR2 reads YFSETQ. This CDR3 is built from 14 residues. V was clipped by 6 bases and J by 10 bases, with 17 bases between them. CDR3 nucleotides: TGCGCCAGCAAGGAGGAGGGAACGGGATCACCCCTCCACTTT. Translated: CASKEEGTGSPLHF.

The gene calls are TRBV4-1 and TRBJ2-7, with 7 bases aligning to TRBD1. V dropped 0 bases and J dropped 7; count of bases not matched to a gene: 12. This CDR3 has 16 residues. Looked up from germline, CDR1 is MGHRA and CDR2 is YSYEKL. The CDR3 bases are TGCGCCAGCAGCCAAGATCTGTCTACAGGGGCACGTGAGCAGTACTTC. This encodes CASSQDLSTGAREQYF.

The chain uses TRBV15 and TRBJ2-5; D is possibly TRBD2 (5 bases). The CDR3 is made up of 15 amino acids. Looked up from germline, CDR1 is LNHNV and CDR2 is YYDKDF (reference sequence). The ends were cut back, 0 bases at V and 4 bases at J, with 12 bases in the middle. The DNA for the CDR3 is TGTGCCACCAGCAGAGATACGAGGGTCGGAGAGACCCAGTACTTC. Encoded protein: CATSRDTRVGETQYF.

This sequence joins TRBV7-2 and TRBJ2-7, with TRBD2 matching over 7 bases. Germline CDR1 is SGHTA and CDR2 is FQGNSA. The CDR3 contains 15 residues. The ends lost 7 bases at V and 6 bases at J; junction bases unmatched: 15. CDR3 sequence (DNA): TGTGCCAGCACCATTATGTCCGGCGGGGGTGGCGAGCAGTACTTC. This translates into CASTIMSGGGGEQYF.

This chain connects TRBV20-1 to TRBJ2-3; the match to TRBD1 covers 7 bases. After removal of 3 bases from V and 4 bases from J, the junction contained 10 bases not matched to a gene. Germline CDR1 is DFQATT and CDR2 is SNEGSKA (reference sequence). This CDR3 spans 15 amino acids. CDR3 nucleotide sequence: TGCAGTGCTAGGGCTAGACAGGGCTCCGCAGATACGCAGTATTTT. Residues: CSARARQGSADTQYF.

This clonotype has more than one count but fewer than ten. This rearrangement joins TRBV24-1 to TRBJ2-5; D gene ambiguous. Gene TRBJ2-1 matches the end of the DNA better, so the J call may be wrong. The CDR3 extends over 13 amino acids. Germline V gene sequence: CDR1 KGHDR, CDR2 SFDVKD. CDR3 bases: TGTGCCACCAGTGATCGTCTGGAAAATGAGCAGTTCTTC. Residues: CATSDRLENEQFF.

The rearrangement joins TRBV5-1 to TRBJ2-5; the match to TRBD2 covers 12 bases. The CDR3 covers 16 residues. V was pared by 3 bases and J by 2 bases, with 5 bases of the junction left unmatched. Germline V gene lookup returns CDR1 SGHRS and CDR2 YFSETQ. This chain's CDR3 is CASSWGGLAGQETQYF. As DNA, the CDR3 is TGCGCCAGCAGCTGGGGAGGACTAGCGGGACAAGAGACCCAGTACTTC.

V and J are TRBV27 and TRBJ2-1, with 7 bases lining up with TRBD2. The J segment lost 8 bases and the V segment lost 8 bases, leaving 9 bases of the junction unmatched. The CDR3 is made up of 13 amino acids. Germline V gene data show CDR1 as MNHEY and CDR2 as SMNVEV (reference sequence). The CDR3 nucleotides read TGTGCCAGCGGAGAGGTAAGCGGGGATGAGCAGTTCTTC. Translating gives CASGEVSGDEQFF.

This clonotype was observed a few times. The rearrangement links TRBV29-1 to TRBJ2-5; no definite D call. The V gene's germline CDR1 is SQVTM and CDR2 ANQGSEA. Between the trimmed V and J ends, which lost 0 bases and 1 base, there was a span of 9 bases. This CDR3 region has 14 residues. CDR3 DNA: TGCAGCGTTGAAGATCTGAGATTCCAAGAGACCCAGTACTTC. Translating gives CSVEDLRFQETQYF. Using reference TRBV29-1 and TRBJ2-5 for the parts outside the CDR3, the full variable domain is SAVISQKPSRDICQRGTSLTIQCQVDSQVTMMFWYRQQPGQSLTLIATANQGSEATYESGFVIDKFPISRPNLTFSTLTVSNMSPEDSSIYLCSVEDLRFQETQYFGPGTRLLVL.

The V gene is TRBV5-1, the J gene TRBJ2-5; D is unclear. V lost 1 base, J lost 1 base, and 8 bases lay in between. Germline CDR1 reads SGHRS; CDR2 reads YFSETQ. The CDR3 sequence is 14 residues long. The CDR3 loop reads CASSLHPGQETQYF. In DNA form, the CDR3 reads TGCGCCAGCAGCTTGCACCCGGGCCAAGAGACCCAGTACTTC.

The DNA of the CDR3 is TGTGCCAGCAGTGGTAGTCTGGAGACCCAGTACTTC. Protein product: CASSGSLETQYF. This rearrangement joins TRBV6-5 to TRBJ2-5, with D unclear. Per the germline V gene, CDR1 is MNHEY and CDR2 is SVGAGI. The CDR3 sequence is 12 residues long. V lost 5 bases, J lost 5 bases, and 9 bases lay in between.

This chain joins TRBV3-1 and TRBJ2-5; D call uncertain. V was shortened by 2 bases and J by 3 bases, with 10 bases between the two germline ends. CDR3 size: 14 residues. Germline V gives CDR1 LGHDT, CDR2 YNNKEL (reference sequence). CDR3 in amino acids: CASSQTSLEETQYF. DNA of the CDR3: TGTGCCAGCAGCCAAACCAGCCTAGAAGAGACCCAGTACTTC.

This sequence joins TRBV28 and TRBJ2-1; perhaps TRBD2 as D (5 bases). The end of the DNA is better explained by TRBJ2-5, so the J call may be wrong. The CDR3 totals 15 residues. Germline-derived CDR1 and CDR2 are MDHEN and SYDVKM. CDR3 loop: CASSMRESDYETQYF. The CDR3 nucleotides are TGTGCCAGCTCGATGAGGGAGTCGGATTATGAGACCCAGTACTTC.

This clonotype was found a few times. This chain connects TRBV19 to TRBJ2-5, with 11 bases identical to TRBD2. Germline V CDR1 and CDR2: LNHDA, SQIVND (reference sequence). The CDR3 length is 16 residues. V shed 5 bases and J 2 bases; nucleotides not matched to a gene: 7. The chain's CDR3 is CASSARLAGRQETQYF. In nucleotides, the CDR3 is TGTGCCAGTAGTGCCCGACTAGCGGGGCGTCAAGAGACCCAGTACTTC.

There are a few counts of this clonotype. The rearrangement uses TRBV14 and TRBJ1-3; no definite D call. The germline V gene encodes CDR1 SGHDN and CDR2 FVKESK. Between the trimmed V and J ends, which lost 1 base and 3 bases, there was a span of 16 bases. This CDR3 is built from 17 residues. As DNA, the CDR3 is TGTGCCAGCAGCCAAGGAGGAATTGCGCAGCTTGGAAACACCATATATTTT. As protein: CASSQGGIAQLGNTIYF. The full variable domain, in which reference TRBV14 and TRBJ1-3 provide the parts outside the CDR3, is EAGVTQFPSHSVIEKGQTVTLRCDPISGHDNLYWYRRVMGKEIKFLLHFVKESKQDESGMPNNRFLAERTGGTYSTLKVQPAELEDSGVYFCASSQGGIAQLGNTIYFGEGSWLTVV.

V is TRBV3-1 and J is TRBJ2-3, with 12 bases matching TRBD2. V shed 1 base and J 5 bases; nucleotides not matched to a gene: 4. Germline V gene lookup returns CDR1 LGHDT and CDR2 YNNKEL (reference sequence). CDR3 length equals 16 residues. CDR3 DNA: TGTGCCAGCAGCCAAGTGGCTAGCGGGAGGGGAGATACGCAGTATTTT. It is translated as CASSQVASGRGDTQYF.

This clonotype was seen only a few times. The chain recombines TRBV12-3 or TRBV12-4 with TRBJ1-4; D perhaps matches TRBD1 (6 bases). Trimming cost V 5 bases and J 4 bases, with 20 bases left between them. The CDR3 spans 17 residues. CDR3 protein: CASSTHRRGMSNEKLFF. CDR3 in DNA: TGTGCCAGCAGTACCCATCGGAGGGGGATGAGTAATGAAAAACTGTTTTTT.

Comment on this clonotype: The junction departs from germline at one end; a sequencing error may be responsible. The chain combines TRBV20-1 with TRBJ1-1; D may be TRBD1 (5 bases). Germline CDR1 is DFQATT and CDR2 is SNEGSKA (reference sequence). The CDR3 sequence is 15 residues long. CDR3 sequence (DNA): TGCAGTGCAAGAGGGGTAAGGGAGAGGTGGTCTGAAGCTTTCTTT. This codes for CSARGVRERWSEAFF.